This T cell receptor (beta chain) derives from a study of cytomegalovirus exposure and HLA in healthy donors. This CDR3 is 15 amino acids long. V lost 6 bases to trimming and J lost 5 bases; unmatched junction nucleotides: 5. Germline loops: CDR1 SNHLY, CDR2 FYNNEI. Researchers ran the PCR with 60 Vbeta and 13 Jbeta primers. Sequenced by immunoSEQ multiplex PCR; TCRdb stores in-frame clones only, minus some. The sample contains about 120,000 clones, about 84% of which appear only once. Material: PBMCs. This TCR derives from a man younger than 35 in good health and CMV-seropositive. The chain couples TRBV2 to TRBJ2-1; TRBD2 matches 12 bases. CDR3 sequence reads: CASSAGLAGNNEQFF. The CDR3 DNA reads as TGTGCCAGCAGCGCTGGACTAGCGGGGAACAATGAGCAGTTCTTC.